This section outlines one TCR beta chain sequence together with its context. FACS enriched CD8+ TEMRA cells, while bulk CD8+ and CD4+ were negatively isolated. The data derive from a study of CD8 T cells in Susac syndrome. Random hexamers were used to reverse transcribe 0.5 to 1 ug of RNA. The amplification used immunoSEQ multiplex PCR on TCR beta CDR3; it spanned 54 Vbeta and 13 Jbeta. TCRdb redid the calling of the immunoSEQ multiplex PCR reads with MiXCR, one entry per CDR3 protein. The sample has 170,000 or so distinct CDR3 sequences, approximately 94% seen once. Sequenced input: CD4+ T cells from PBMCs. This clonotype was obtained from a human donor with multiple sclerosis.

The CDR3 nucleotides are TGTGCCAGCAGTTTGGACACAACCTACGAGCAGTACTTC. Translating it yields CASSLDTTYEQYF. The chain is built from TRBV28 and TRBJ2-7, with TRBD1 as a possible D gene (5 bases). Trimming removed 3 bases from V and 2 bases from J, with 8 bases in between. From germline, CDR1 is MDHEN and CDR2 SYDVKM. The CDR3 is 13 amino acids.